The 19 T cell receptor beta chains in this list originate from one sample, sequenced in a study of blood T cell repertoires in COVID-19. TCRdb keeps only in-frame clones here, not all; method: immunoSEQ multiplex PCR. The data hold approximately 220,000 clones, with around 82% observed a single time. Material: PBMCs or T cells enriched from blood (not recorded which). These receptor sequences come from a woman in her fifties or sixties who had been exposed to COVID-19.

This clone was seen once. The chain uses TRBV6-5 and TRBJ1-1; 7 bases are a match to TRBD1. Germline loops: CDR1 MNHEY, CDR2 SVGAGI. Losses at the gene ends were 2 bases for V and 9 bases for J; bases not matched to a gene: 12. The length of the CDR3 is 15 residues. CDR3 nucleotides: TGTGCCAGCAGTTACACCCCTGGGACAGTTACTCAAGCTTTCTTT. This translates into CASSYTPGTVTQAFF.

CDR3 protein: CASSHFSGGANEQFF. The CDR3 DNA sequence: TGCGCCAGCAGCCATTTTAGCGGGGGGGCCAATGAGCAGTTCTTC. The chain joins TRBV4-1 to TRBJ2-1; 11 nucleotides match TRBD2. Germline trimming cut 3 bases from V and 6 bases from J; bases unmatched to any gene: 4. The length of the CDR3 is 15 residues. Looked up from germline, CDR1 is MGHRA and CDR2 is YSYEKL.

This sequence joins TRBV4-3 and TRBJ1-2; D is ambiguous. V lost 0 bases to trimming and J lost 4 bases, with 12 bases between them. Germline CDR1 is LGHNA and CDR2 is YSLEER. CDR3 size: 15 residues. The CDR3 loop reads CASSQDKQTLYGYTF. The CDR3 nucleotides are TGCGCCAGCAGCCAAGATAAGCAGACACTCTATGGCTACACCTTC.

The chain carries TRBV27 and TRBJ2-1, with D possibly being TRBD2 (7 bases). Germline V gives CDR1 MNHEY, CDR2 SMNVEV (reference sequence). The CDR3 has 16 residues. Trimming removed 10 bases at V and 6 bases at J, with 25 bases between. The CDR3 region has the DNA TGTGCCACCCTTCCCTCGAGGGGGGGGCCTCTCAATGAGCAGTTCTTC. Its protein product is CATLPSRGGPLNEQFF.

This clone was observed once. The genes are TRBV6-6 and TRBJ2-1; D perhaps matches TRBD1 (6 bases). Germline V gene data show CDR1 as MNHNY and CDR2 as SVGAGI (reference sequence). V shed 4 bases and J shed 7 bases, with 17 bases lying between them. CDR3 length equals 15 residues. CDR3: CASSFHPDRPNEQFF. The DNA for the CDR3 is TGTGCCAGCAGTTTCCACCCCGACAGGCCAAATGAGCAGTTCTTC.

V and J are TRBV15 and TRBJ2-1; 10 bases line up with TRBD2. V shed 9 bases and J 8 bases; nucleotides not matched to a gene: 4. The germline CDR1 and CDR2 sequences are LNHNV and YYDKDF (reference sequence). CDR3 length: 12 residues. DNA for the CDR3: TGTGCCACAAGCGGGGGGGCCCATGAGCAGTTCTTC. Amino acid sequence: CATSGGAHEQFF.

For the CDR3, the DNA is TGTGCCAGCAGCCCCGGACAGGGGTCAGATACGCAGTATTTT. This sequence encodes CASSPGQGSDTQYF. The V and J genes are TRBV7-8 and TRBJ2-3; 9 bases match TRBD1. The CDR3 length is 14 residues. V trimming: 5 bases; J trimming: 4 bases; junction bases outside the gene matches: 4. Germline V gene lookup returns CDR1 SGHVS and CDR2 FQNEAQ.

The V call is TRBV3-1 (or the pseudogene TRBV3-2), the J call TRBJ1-6; D may be TRBD1 (5 bases). Germline V gene data show CDR1 as LGHDT and CDR2 as YNNKEL (reference sequence). V was clipped by 4 bases and J by 7 bases, with 11 bases between them. The CDR3 sequence is 14 residues long. As DNA, the CDR3 is TGTGCCAGCAGCCCGGGACTTCGGAATTCACCCCTCCACTTT. Protein sequence: CASSPGLRNSPLHF.

The chain couples TRBV5-1 to TRBJ1-1, with D unclear. V dropped 0 bases and J dropped 6 bases, with 9 bases sitting between them. The V gene's germline CDR1 is SGHRS and CDR2 YFSETQ. The CDR3 spans 13 residues. The CDR3 DNA is TGCGCCAGCAGCTTGGGGTTTCGGGCTGAAGCTTTCTTT. It yields the protein CASSLGFRAEAFF. The entire variable domain, with the rest obtained from reference TRBV5-1 and TRBJ1-1, is as follows: KAGVTQTPRYLIKTRGQQVTLSCSPISGHRSVSWYQQTPGQGLQFLFEYFSETQRNKGNFPGRFSGRQFSNSRSEMNVSTLELGDSALYLCASSLGFRAEAFFGQGTRLTVV.

This chain connects TRBV6-2 or TRBV6-3 to TRBJ2-2; 9 bases are shared with TRBD2. V trimming: 5 bases; J trimming: 5 bases; junction bases outside the gene matches: 9. The CDR3 length is 16 residues. The germline gives CDR1 MNHEY, CDR2 SVGEGT. Here the CDR3 DNA reads TGTGCCAGCAGTGGGCGGGGGGGCCATCGGACCGGGGAGCTGTTTTTT. This encodes CASSGRGGHRTGELFF.

CDR3 sequence reads: CAWSVGGLEQYF. The CDR3 region has the DNA TGTGCCTGGAGTGTGGGAGGGCTCGAGCAGTACTTC. The chain couples TRBV30 to TRBJ2-7, with 7 bases matching TRBD2. This CDR3 contains 12 residues. The J segment lost 6 bases and the V segment lost 0 bases, leaving 2 bases of the junction unmatched. Germline-derived CDR1 and CDR2 are GTSNPN and SVGIG (reference sequence).

The chain carries TRBV5-6 and TRBJ1-2; a possible D gene is TRBD1 (6 bases). V was clipped by 1 base and J by 3 bases, with 13 bases between them. Germline CDR1 is SGHDT and CDR2 is YYEEEE. There are 15 residues in the CDR3. This CDR3 is CASSLTPQGHYGYTF. The CDR3 nucleotides read TGTGCCAGCAGCTTGACGCCACAGGGACACTATGGCTACACCTTC.

The chain employs TRBV7-2 and TRBJ1-6; D is uncertain. Trimming cost V 1 base and J 8 bases, with 6 bases left between them. The germline gives CDR1 SGHTA, CDR2 FQGNSA. The CDR3 spans 13 residues. The chain's CDR3 is CASSLDLDSPLHF. CDR3 DNA: TGTGCCAGCAGCTTAGATCTAGATTCACCCCTCCACTTT.

V and J are TRBV28 and TRBJ1-3; D is undetermined. Trimming shortened V by 6 bases and J by 0 bases, and 6 bases separated the two germline ends. The CDR3 spans 13 residues. Looked up from germline, CDR1 is MDHEN and CDR2 is SYDVKM. DNA for the CDR3: TGTGCCAGCAGCTACCCCTCTGGAAACACCATATATTTT. Translation gives CASSYPSGNTIYF. The variable domain in full, completed from reference TRBV28 and TRBJ1-3, reads DVKVTQSSRYLVKRTGEKVFLECVQDMDHENMFWYRQDPGLGLRLIYFSYDVKMKEKGDIPEGYSVSREKKERFSLILESASTNQTSMYLCASSYPSGNTIYFGEGSWLTVV.

V gene TRBV5-6 combines with J gene TRBJ1-1; tentatively, D is TRBD1 (6 bases). Germline V gene sequence: CDR1 SGHDT, CDR2 YYEEEE. The V gene lost 3 bases and the J gene lost 1 base, with 16 bases spanning the gap. This CDR3 is 16 amino acids long. For the CDR3, the DNA is TGTGCCAGCAGCTCCGTATCGGGACATCCGAACACTGAAGCTTTCTTT. This codes for CASSSVSGHPNTEAFF.

J is TRBJ2-1 and V is TRBV5-4, with D possibly TRBD2 on 5 matching bases. The V gene's germline CDR1 is SGHNT and CDR2 YYREEE (reference sequence). V was shortened by 4 bases and J by 5 bases, with 10 bases between the two germline ends. The CDR3 consists of 13 residues. The CDR3 DNA reads as TGTGCCAGCAGCCCCCCCGGGGACAATGAGCAGTTCTTC. This gives the protein CASSPPGDNEQFF.

This clone was seen once. The rearrangement links TRBV10-3 to TRBJ1-2; D is possibly TRBD1 (5 bases). CDR1 ENHRY and CDR2 SYGVKD come from the germline V gene. This CDR3 is built from 14 residues. The V gene lost 0 bases and the J gene lost 6 bases, with 11 bases spanning the gap. The CDR3 loop reads CAISESGGEHGYTF. The CDR3 DNA reads TGTGCCATCAGTGAGTCGGGAGGGGAGCATGGCTACACCTTC.

This clone was observed a handful of times. In the same sample, other DNA sequences code for this CDR3. The rearrangement links TRBV7-3 to TRBJ1-3; D unclear. CDR3 length: 13 residues. From germline, CDR1 is SGHTA and CDR2 FQGTGA. V was shortened by 5 bases and J by 4 bases, with 9 bases between the two germline ends. This chain's CDR3 is CASSPSGGNTIYF. CDR3 nucleotide sequence: TGTGCCAGCAGCCCCTCGGGGGGAAACACCATATATTTT.

The J gene is TRBJ2-1, the V gene TRBV6-6, with 10 bases aligning to TRBD2. J was trimmed by 5 bases and V by 6 bases; bases with no gene match: 10. The CDR3 contains 16 residues. Germline CDR1 MNHNY, CDR2 SVGAGI (reference sequence). The CDR3 sequence: CASRSTLAGTHNEQFF. CDR3 sequence (DNA): TGTGCCAGCAGATCAACACTAGCGGGGACCCACAATGAGCAGTTCTTC.